This T cell receptor beta chain was sequenced during a study of PD-1 blockade in classical Hodgkin lymphoma. General study results and limits: Newly diagnosed patients were reported to start with lower TCR diversity than healthy donors.

Germline CDR1 and CDR2: ENHRY and SYGVKD. Trimming cost V 6 bases and J 5 bases; bases outside gene matches: 9. The CDR3 consists of 15 residues. Brentuximab vedotin exposure varied, and every patient relapsed after autologous stem cell transplantation. Isolation of CD4+ T cells from thawed PBMCs was performed by magnetic negative selection. Each best response was a complete response, a partial response or progressive disease. Turning to this clone: Antigen unknown.

Profiling relied on immunoSEQ multiplex PCR, and the TCRdb table lists in-frame clones only, not all of them. This table has about 35,000 clones, 75% to 95% appearing once. The sample was CD4+ T cells from blood, taken at baseline. The source is a human donor with classical Hodgkin lymphoma. J is TRBJ1-4 and V is TRBV10-3; the match to TRBD1 covers 7 bases. CDR3 bases: TGTGCCATCAGGGAGACAGGGATGGCGAATGAAAAACTGTTTTTT. Residues: CAIRETGMANEKLFF.